This T cell receptor beta chain was documented in a study of regulatory T cells in long-lasting Graves disease. Turning to the study itself: Antithyroid drugs had been taken under 3 months by newly diagnosed Graves' patients. Findings and caveats of the study: Persistent Graves' patients showed a TCR diversity that was lower than that of newly diagnosed ones.

In this sample, this clonotype turned up a few times. Antigen specificity is unknown. Trimming took 6 bases from V and 4 from J, leaving 10 bases between them. The CDR3 consists of 12 residues. Looked up from germline, CDR1 is DFQATT and CDR2 is SNEGSKA (reference sequence). Regarding time point: newly diagnosed GD, antithyroid drugs for less than 3 months. There was RNA extracted from PBMCs, and the TCR library was made from it. The TCR beta library used iRepertoire HTBI primers with Arm-PCR amplification of CDR3. TCRdb ran MiXCR on the multiplex PCR reads and lists one entry per CDR3 protein. The repertoire has 350,000 to 500,000 distinct CDR3 sequences, over 15% of them found once; the top ten carry approximately 11%. These data were likewise used in another study, on T cells in Graves' hyperthyroidism and ophthalmopathy. In that study: Peripheral blood also featured most of the thyroid clonotypes expanded above 0.001.

This chain connects TRBV20-1 to TRBJ1-5; D is possibly TRBD1 (6 bases). This material consisted of peripheral blood mononuclear cells (PBMCs), taken at new diagnosis, from a patient treated with antithyroid drugs. The TCR sequence derives from a woman aged 25 to 45 with Graves disease. DNA of the CDR3: TGCAGTGCGGACAGTTCTAATCAGCCCCAGCATTTT. As protein: CSADSSNQPQHF.